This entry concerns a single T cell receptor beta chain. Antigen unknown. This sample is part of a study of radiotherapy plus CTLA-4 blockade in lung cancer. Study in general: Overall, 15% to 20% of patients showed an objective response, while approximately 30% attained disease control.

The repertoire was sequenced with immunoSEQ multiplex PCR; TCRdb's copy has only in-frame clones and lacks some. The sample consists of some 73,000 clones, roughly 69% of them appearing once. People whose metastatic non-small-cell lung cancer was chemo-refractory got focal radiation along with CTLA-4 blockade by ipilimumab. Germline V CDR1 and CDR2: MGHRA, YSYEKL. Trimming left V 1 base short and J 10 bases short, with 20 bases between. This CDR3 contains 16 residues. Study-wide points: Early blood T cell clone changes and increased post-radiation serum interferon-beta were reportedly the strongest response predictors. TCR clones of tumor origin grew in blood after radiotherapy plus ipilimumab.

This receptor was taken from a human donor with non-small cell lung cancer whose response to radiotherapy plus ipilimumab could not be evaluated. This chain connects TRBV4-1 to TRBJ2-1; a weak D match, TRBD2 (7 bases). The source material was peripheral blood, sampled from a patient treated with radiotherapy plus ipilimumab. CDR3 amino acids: CASSQVGGTGRGEQFF. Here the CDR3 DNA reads TGCGCCAGCAGCCAAGTCGGGGGGACTGGGAGGGGGGAGCAGTTCTTC.